These 18 T cell receptor beta chains share one sample of origin, sequenced in a study of CD8 T cell repertoires and HIV-1 epitope variants. Libraries were prepared by immunoSEQ multiplex PCR; TCRdb keeps only in-frame clonotypes and omits some of them. The sample lists some 87,000 clones; roughly 81% were seen once. The sample consisted of uncultured baseline CD8+ T cells from peripheral blood mononuclear cells (PBMCs). These receptors were taken from a male donor with HIV.

The gene calls are TRBV18 and TRBJ2-7, with TRBD1 as a possible D gene (5 bases). This CDR3 spans 15 amino acids. Germline CDR1 is KGHSH and CDR2 is LQKENI. Trimming stripped 0 bases from V and 1 base from J, with 10 bases between. The CDR3: CASSPPSAGSYEQYF. CDR3 coding DNA: TGTGCCAGCTCACCACCTTCAGCAGGGTCCTACGAGCAGTACTTC.

The V gene is TRBV7-6, the J gene TRBJ2-1, with a possible D match to TRBD2 (6 bases). The CDR3 totals 16 residues. Trimming took off 5 bases at V and 9 bases at J, with 23 bases between the two ends. CDR1 is SGHVS, CDR2 FNYEAQ, per germline. CDR3: CASSLVSGVSGSEQFF. The CDR3 DNA sequence: TGTGCCAGCAGCCTAGTATCGGGAGTATCCGGGAGTGAGCAGTTCTTC.

V is TRBV5-8 and J is TRBJ1-5; 8 bases are shared with TRBD1. The germline V gene encodes CDR1 SGHTS and CDR2 YDEGEE. The CDR3 spans 15 residues. Losses at the gene ends were 4 bases for V and 3 bases for J; bases not matched to a gene: 6. The CDR3, as DNA: TGTGCCAGCAGCCGTAGGGACAGGTACAATCAGCCCCAGCATTTT. This gives the protein CASSRRDRYNQPQHF. Complete variable domain (other parts from reference TRBV5-8 and TRBJ1-5): EAGVTQSPTHLIKTRGQQATLRCSPISGHTSVYWYQQALGLGLQFLLWYDEGEERNRGNFPPRFSGRQFPNYSSELNVNALELEDSALYLCASSRRDRYNQPQHFGDGTRLSIL.

The gene calls are TRBV15 and TRBJ2-7; D tentatively reads TRBD1 or TRBD2 (5 bases each). V was cut by 0 bases and J by 3 bases, with 12 bases left in between. Germline loops: CDR1 LNHNV, CDR2 YYDKDF (reference sequence). The CDR3 extends over 15 amino acids. The CDR3 coding sequence is TGTGCCACCAGCAGAGATGAGGGGCCCCTCTACGAGCAGTACTTC. Translation gives CATSRDEGPLYEQYF.

The CDR3 DNA is TGCAGTGCTAGAGGGCAGACATTGGCTTTCTTT. Translating it yields CSARGQTLAFF. The V and J genes are TRBV20-1 and TRBJ1-1; D uncertain. This CDR3 has 11 amino acids. The germline gives CDR1 DFQATT, CDR2 SNEGSKA (reference sequence). Trimming removed 1 base at V and 11 bases at J, with 11 bases between.

The sample holds one count of this clone. The chain recombines TRBV5-5 with TRBJ2-7; D is possibly TRBD2 (6 bases). Trimming shortened V by 5 bases and J by 0 bases, and 12 bases separated the two germline ends. Looked up from germline, CDR1 is SGHKS and CDR2 is YYEKEE (reference sequence). This CDR3 comprises 14 residues. The CDR3 DNA reads TGTGCCAGCAGTAGGGCGGGGCTCTCCTACGAGCAGTACTTC. Its protein is CASSRAGLSYEQYF. The entire variable domain, with the rest obtained from reference TRBV5-5 and TRBJ2-7, is as follows: DAGVTQSPTHLIKTRGQQVTLRCSPISGHKSVSWYQQVLGQGPQFIFQYYEKEERGRGNFPDRFSARQFPNYSSELNVNALLLGDSALYLCASSRAGLSYEQYFGPGTRLTVT.

This clone has just a few counts. The chain couples TRBV18 to TRBJ1-2, with D unclear. Trimming removed 0 bases at V and 4 bases at J, with 6 bases between. Per germline, CDR1 KGHSH and CDR2 LQKENI. There are 13 residues in the CDR3. DNA of the CDR3: TGTGCCAGCTCACCACCGCTGGCCTATGGCTACACCTTC. Its translation is CASSPPLAYGYTF.

This clone appeared once. The V call is TRBV19, the J call TRBJ2-7; D may be TRBD1 (5 bases). Per germline, CDR1 LNHDA and CDR2 SQIVND (reference sequence). With 5 bases removed from V and 1 base from J, the gap between germline ends came to 15 bases. This CDR3 spans 15 amino acids. The CDR3 DNA reads as TGTGCCAGTAGTCCGCGCGACAGACTTTCCTACGAGCAGTACTTC. This sequence encodes CASSPRDRLSYEQYF.

The chain has TRBV7-9 and TRBJ2-5; 8 bases map to TRBD1. Losses at the gene ends were 2 bases for V and 4 bases for J; bases not matched to a gene: 6. Germline lookup yields CDR1 SEHNR and CDR2 FQNEAQ (reference sequence). The CDR3 is 15 amino acids. The CDR3 region is CASSLPTGGRETQYF. The CDR3 nucleotides are TGTGCCAGCAGCTTACCCACAGGGGGTAGAGAGACCCAGTACTTC.

This clone was detected only a few times. The chain joins TRBV19 to TRBJ2-1, with D perhaps TRBD1 or TRBD2 (6 bases each). Germline assignment: CDR1 LNHDA and CDR2 SQIVND (reference sequence). The CDR3 is 15 amino acids. The germline V and J ends were trimmed by 6 bases and 1 base, with 13 bases remaining between them. The CDR3 spells CASSPKGGSYNEQFF. The DNA of the CDR3 is TGTGCCAGTAGCCCAAAGGGGGGTTCCTACAATGAGCAGTTCTTC.

J is TRBJ1-2 and V is TRBV7-9, with D perhaps matching TRBD1 (6 bases). V shed 8 bases and J shed 7 bases, with 17 bases lying between them. CDR1 is SEHNR, CDR2 FQNEAQ, per germline (reference sequence). The CDR3 extends over 13 amino acids. This chain's CDR3 is CASDPQGRSGYTF. The CDR3 bases are TGTGCCAGCGACCCTCAGGGGCGGAGTGGCTACACCTTC.

The J gene is TRBJ2-5, the V gene TRBV5-1, with 10 bases that match TRBD2. V shed 4 bases and J 2 bases; nucleotides not matched to a gene: 17. Germline CDR1 SGHRS, CDR2 YFSETQ. The CDR3 is 19 amino acids. The DNA for the CDR3 is TGCGCCAGCAGCAAAAGCGGGGGGGCCGCGGCGGGGCTTCAAGAGACCCAGTACTTC. Its protein product is CASSKSGGAAAGLQETQYF.

This sequence joins TRBV19 and TRBJ1-4; D not certain. The ends were cut back, 3 bases at V and 4 bases at J, with 12 bases in the middle. The CDR3 has 15 residues. Per the germline V gene, CDR1 is LNHDA and CDR2 is SQIVND (reference sequence). The CDR3 region is CASSIPGTRNEKLFF. The CDR3 nucleotides read TGTGCCAGTAGTATTCCAGGAACCCGTAATGAAAAACTGTTTTTT. Together with reference TRBV19 and TRBJ1-4, the CDR3 gives the full variable domain: DGGITQSPKYLFRKEGQNVTLSCEQNLNHDAMYWYRQDPGQGLRLIYYSQIVNDFQKGDIAEGYSVSREKKESFPLTVTSAQKNPTAFYLCASSIPGTRNEKLFFGSGTQLSVL.

V and J are TRBV28 and TRBJ1-2; TRBD1 aligns across 11 bases. Germline CDR1 is MDHEN and CDR2 is SYDVKM. Losses at the gene ends were 3 bases for V and 4 bases for J; bases not matched to a gene: 10. The CDR3 totals 17 residues. In nucleotides, the CDR3 is TGTGCCAGCAGTTTCCCAAATCCGGGACAGGGGGGCTATGGCTACACCTTC. This codes for CASSFPNPGQGGYGYTF.

The J gene is TRBJ2-3, the V gene TRBV19, with a weak D call TRBD2 (5 bases). Germline-derived CDR1 and CDR2 are LNHDA and SQIVND (reference sequence). CDR3 length: 13 residues. V lost 7 bases and J lost 3, with 11 bases in between. The chain's CDR3 is CASIEGVTDTQYF. The CDR3 DNA follows: TGTGCCAGTATTGAGGGAGTTACAGATACGCAGTATTTT.

The chain has TRBV5-1 and TRBJ1-1; D perhaps matches TRBD1 (5 bases). The CDR3 extends over 16 amino acids. The germline gives CDR1 SGHRS, CDR2 YFSETQ. V lost 0 bases, J lost 6 bases, and 18 bases lay in between. CDR3 sequence reads: CASSLESVQGFSEAFF. CDR3 bases: TGCGCCAGCAGCTTGGAAAGTGTGCAGGGTTTCTCTGAAGCTTTCTTT.

The rearrangement joins TRBV29-1 to TRBJ2-7, with D possibly TRBD1 on 6 matching bases. Germline-derived CDR1 and CDR2 are SQVTM and ANQGSEA. Between the trimmed V and J ends, which lost 6 bases and 3 bases, there was a span of 15 bases. This CDR3 is built from 13 residues. This CDR3 is CSVVRGTGYEQYF. CDR3 sequence (DNA): TGCAGCGTCGTAAGGGGGACGGGCTACGAGCAGTACTTC.

This clone was counted ten times or more. J is TRBJ2-5 and V is TRBV6-5; TRBD1 aligns across 8 bases. V was clipped by 5 bases and J by 4 bases; unmatched bases: 6. Germline CDR1 MNHEY, CDR2 SVGAGI. CDR3 length: 14 amino acids. The CDR3 nucleotides are TGTGCCAGCAGTAATACAGGGGGGCGAGAGACCCAGTACTTC. This encodes CASSNTGGRETQYF.